This passage covers 13 T cell receptor beta chains from one sample sequenced in a study of blood T cell repertoires in COVID-19. Measured with immunoSEQ multiplex PCR; TCRdb has only the in-frame clones, and not every one. The data show around 78,000 clones, 80% to 95% seen once. The sample consisted of peripheral blood. The origin of the receptors is a woman aged 50 to 65 in a cohort sampled during active COVID-19.

CDR3 region: CASSFTSGMDTQYF. CDR3 sequence (DNA): TGTGCCAGCAGCTTTACTAGCGGGATGGATACGCAGTATTTT. This sequence joins TRBV7-2 and TRBJ2-3, with 10 bases aligning to TRBD2. Germline V CDR1 and CDR2: SGHTA, FQGNSA. The CDR3 contains 14 residues. The V gene end was trimmed by 3 bases and the J gene end by 6 bases; junction bases not matched to a gene: 3.

This clone was counted only a few times. The chain uses TRBV18 and TRBJ1-5; TRBD1 aligns across 7 bases. Per germline, CDR1 KGHSH and CDR2 LQKENI. This CDR3 region has 13 residues. J lost 3 bases, V lost 6 bases, and 2 bases had no gene match. The CDR3: CASSGQDNQPQHF. The CDR3 DNA reads as TGTGCCAGCTCTGGACAGGACAATCAGCCCCAGCATTTT.

About this clone: This sample also contains other DNA sequences that code for the same CDR3. The J gene is TRBJ2-3, the V gene TRBV6-5; 8 nucleotides line up with TRBD2. The germline V gene encodes CDR1 MNHEY and CDR2 SVGAGI. Trimming took 4 bases from V and 1 from J; bases not matched to a gene: 1. The CDR3 has 14 residues. CDR3: CASSSTSGTDTQYF. For the CDR3, the DNA is TGTGCCAGCAGTTCGACTAGCGGCACAGATACGCAGTATTTT.

This chain connects TRBV5-6 to TRBJ2-4, with 7 nucleotides matching TRBD1. The germline V gene encodes CDR1 SGHDT and CDR2 YYEEEE. J lost 9 bases, V lost 4 bases, and 13 bases had no gene match. This CDR3 has 15 amino acids. In nucleotides, the CDR3 is TGTGCCAGCAGCCCCTCAGGGGGAGTAGGAAGCATTCAGTACTTC. It specifies CASSPSGGVGSIQYF.

The V call is TRBV3-1 (or the pseudogene TRBV3-2), the J call TRBJ2-3; tentatively, D is TRBD2 (6 bases). Germline V gene lookup returns CDR1 LGHDT and CDR2 YNNKEL (reference sequence). There are 16 residues in the CDR3. V was shortened by 0 bases and J by 0 bases, with 10 bases between the two germline ends. The CDR3 is CASSQDRGTSTDTQYF. The CDR3 DNA reads as TGTGCCAGCAGCCAAGATCGCGGGACTAGCACAGATACGCAGTATTTT.

The CDR3 coding sequence is TGTGCCAGCAAGGGACTCGAGGAGCAGTTCTTC. It yields the protein CASKGLEEQFF. The chain joins TRBV2 to TRBJ2-1, with D possibly TRBD2 on 6 matching bases. Trimming removed 7 bases from V and 10 bases from J, with 11 bases in between. Germline CDR1 SNHLY, CDR2 FYNNEI. The CDR3 is 11 amino acids.

The gene calls are TRBV12-3 or TRBV12-4 and TRBJ2-3; D gene uncertain. Trimming pared 5 bases from V and 3 bases from J, leaving 6 bases between. There are 12 residues in the CDR3. The CDR3 DNA sequence: TGTGCCAGCAGTCGTACTACAGATACGCAGTATTTT. Translation gives CASSRTTDTQYF.

The chain couples TRBV2 to TRBJ2-7; TRBD1 might be the D (6 bases). The CDR3 has 16 amino acids. Per germline, CDR1 SNHLY and CDR2 FYNNEI. The V gene lost 5 bases and the J gene lost 5 bases, with 22 bases spanning the gap. This chain's CDR3 is CASSSQGPRNSDEQYF. The CDR3 region has the DNA TGTGCCAGCAGTTCCCAGGGGCCCCGAAACTCTGACGAGCAGTACTTC.

The chain joins TRBV5-1 to TRBJ2-7; 7 nucleotides line up with TRBD1. This CDR3 spans 13 amino acids. The V gene end was trimmed by 3 bases and the J gene end by 7 bases; junction bases not matched to a gene: 7. The V gene's germline CDR1 is SGHRS and CDR2 YFSETQ. The CDR3 region is CASSWEQGREQYF. In nucleotides, the CDR3 is TGCGCCAGCAGCTGGGAACAGGGGCGGGAGCAGTACTTC.

The chain employs TRBV24-1 and TRBJ2-1, with 7 nucleotides matching TRBD2. Trimming cost V 0 bases and J 6 bases; bases outside gene matches: 16. The CDR3 has 19 amino acids. Germline-derived CDR1 and CDR2 are KGHDR and SFDVKD. CDR3 loop: CATSDLNSGSLPLINEQFF. CDR3 sequence (DNA): TGTGCCACCAGTGATTTGAATAGCGGGTCCCTCCCTCTCATCAATGAGCAGTTCTTC.

The rearrangement joins TRBV5-1 to TRBJ1-1, with TRBD1 as a possible D gene (5 bases). V lost 2 bases and J 3 bases, leaving 8 bases between the germline ends. Germline CDR1 and CDR2: SGHRS and YFSETQ. This CDR3 is 13 amino acids long. As DNA, the CDR3 is TGCGCCAGCAGCTTCGGGGGGGACACTGAAGCTTTCTTT. Protein sequence: CASSFGGDTEAFF.

In DNA, the CDR3 is TGTGCCGGACCTGGAGCGGGAGGGCCCTCGGATGAGCAGTTCTTC. Protein product: CAGPGAGGPSDEQFF. The V and J genes are TRBV30 and TRBJ2-1, with 10 bases matching TRBD2. Germline V gives CDR1 GTSNPN, CDR2 SVGIG (reference sequence). Trimming at V came to 8 bases and at J to 8 bases, leaving 15 bases not matched to a gene. CDR3 length equals 15 residues.

In its sample, this clone was seen a few times. V usage is TRBV30 and J usage is TRBJ1-2, with TRBD1 identical over 11 bases. This CDR3 region has 15 residues. Germline values: CDR1 GTSNPN, CDR2 SVGIG (reference sequence). The ends lost 2 bases at V and 6 bases at J; junction bases unmatched: 8. CDR3 region: CAWSTGTGGLHGYTF. DNA for the CDR3: TGTGCCTGGAGTACCGGGACAGGGGGGCTCCATGGCTACACCTTC.